This record concerns one TCR beta chain sequence. Negative isolation yielded the CD8+ and CD4+ T cells, while FACS enriched the TEMRA cells. The data were obtained in a study of CD8 T cells in Susac syndrome. V was cut by 0 bases and J by 6 bases, with 12 bases left in between. The CDR3 has 15 residues. Germline CDR1 LGHNA, CDR2 YNFKEQ. RNA amounts of roughly 0.45 to 1 ug underwent reverse transcription with random hexamers. MiXCR, applied by TCRdb to the immunoSEQ multiplex PCR reads, yields one record per CDR3 protein. The sample shows about 120,000 distinct CDR3 sequences, approximately 96% of them seen only once.

The TCR sequence derives from a human donor with Susac syndrome. Sequencing input: CD4+ T cells from PBMCs. The gene calls are TRBV4-2 and TRBJ2-1; D gene ambiguous. DNA for the CDR3: TGTGCCAGCAGCCAAGACTTGGGTCCGGGCAATGAGCAGTTCTTC. Amino acid sequence: CASSQDLGPGNEQFF.